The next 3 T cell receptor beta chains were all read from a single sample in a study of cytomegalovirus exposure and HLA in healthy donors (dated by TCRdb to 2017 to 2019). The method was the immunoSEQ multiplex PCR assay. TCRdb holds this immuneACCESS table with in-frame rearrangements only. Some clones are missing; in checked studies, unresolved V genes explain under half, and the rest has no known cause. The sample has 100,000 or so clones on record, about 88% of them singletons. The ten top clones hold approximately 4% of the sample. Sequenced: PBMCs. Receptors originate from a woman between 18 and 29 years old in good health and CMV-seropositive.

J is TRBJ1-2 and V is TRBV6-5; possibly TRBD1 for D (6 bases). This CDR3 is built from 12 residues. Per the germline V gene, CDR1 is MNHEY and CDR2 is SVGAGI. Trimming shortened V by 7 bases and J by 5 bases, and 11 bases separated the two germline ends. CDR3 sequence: CASTQTGYGYTF. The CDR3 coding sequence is TGTGCCAGCACCCAGACAGGTTATGGCTACACCTTC.

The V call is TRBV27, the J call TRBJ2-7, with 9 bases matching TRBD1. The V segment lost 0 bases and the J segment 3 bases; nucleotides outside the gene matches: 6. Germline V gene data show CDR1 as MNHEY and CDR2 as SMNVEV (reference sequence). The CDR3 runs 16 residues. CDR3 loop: CASSLSMAGQGYEQYF. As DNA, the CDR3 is TGTGCCAGCAGTTTATCGATGGCGGGACAGGGCTACGAGCAGTACTTC.

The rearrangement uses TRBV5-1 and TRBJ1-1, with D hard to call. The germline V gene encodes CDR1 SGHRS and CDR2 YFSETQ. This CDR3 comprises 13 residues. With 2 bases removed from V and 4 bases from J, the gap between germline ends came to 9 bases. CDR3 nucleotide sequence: TGCGCCAGCAGCTTTGGTAGTACCACTGAAGCTTTCTTT. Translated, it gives CASSFGSTTEAFF. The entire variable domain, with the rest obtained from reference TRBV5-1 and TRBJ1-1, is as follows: KAGVTQTPRYLIKTRGQQVTLSCSPISGHRSVSWYQQTPGQGLQFLFEYFSETQRNKGNFPGRFSGRQFSNSRSEMNVSTLELGDSALYLCASSFGSTTEAFFGQGTRLTVV.